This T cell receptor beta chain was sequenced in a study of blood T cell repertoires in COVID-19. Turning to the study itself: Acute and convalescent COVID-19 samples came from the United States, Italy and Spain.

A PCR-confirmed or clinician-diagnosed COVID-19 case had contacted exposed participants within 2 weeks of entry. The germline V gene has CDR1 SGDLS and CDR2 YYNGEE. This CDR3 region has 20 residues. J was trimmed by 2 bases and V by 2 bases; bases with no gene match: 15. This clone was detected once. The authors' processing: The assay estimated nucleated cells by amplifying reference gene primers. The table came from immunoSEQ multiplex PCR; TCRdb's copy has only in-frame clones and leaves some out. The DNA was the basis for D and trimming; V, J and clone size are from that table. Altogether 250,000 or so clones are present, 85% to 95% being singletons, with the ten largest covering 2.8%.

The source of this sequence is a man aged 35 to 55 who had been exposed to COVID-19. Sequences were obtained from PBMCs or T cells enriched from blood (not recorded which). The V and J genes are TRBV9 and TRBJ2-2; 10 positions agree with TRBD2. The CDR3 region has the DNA TGTGCCAGCAGCGTTGCAGGGGGTTCTAGCGGGAGCATAAACACCGGGGAGCTGTTTTTT. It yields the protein CASSVAGGSSGSINTGELFF.